This T cell receptor (beta chain) appears in the sequencing data of a study of control samples from healthy donors and cancer patients. CDR3 length equals 14 residues. The germline CDR1 and CDR2 sequences are LNHDA and SQIVND (reference sequence). The V gene lost 4 bases and the J gene lost 3 bases, with 9 bases spanning the gap. Sequencing was performed with immunoSEQ multiplex PCR; in TCRdb, only in-frame clones are kept and a portion is missing. In the table there are roughly 84,000 clones, around 92% of which are singletons. This sequence was found in a man between 45 and 60 years old in good health. The sequenced sample consisted of blood. The chain has TRBV19 and TRBJ2-2; D not certain. CDR3 coding DNA: TGTGCCAGTAGTACCAAACGGGACACCGGGGAGCTGTTTTTT. It codes for CASSTKRDTGELFF.